Listed here are 10 T cell receptor beta chains from one sample, sequenced in a study of T cells in women clearing cervical HPV infection. Produced via immunoSEQ multiplex PCR; TCRdb's table is partial and in-frame only. The specimen's table records about 39,000 clones. The specimen sequenced was blood buffy coat. These receptors were collected from a woman aged 18 to 75 with a cervical HPV16 infection that either progressed to CIN3+ or cleared (not recorded which).

In the case of this clone: The read terminates 3 residues ahead of where the CDR3 ends, so the germline J gene completes it. The chain recombines TRBV11-2 with TRBJ2-3; D gene uncertain. The CDR3 is made up of 14 amino acids. CDR1 and CDR2 from the germline V gene are SGHAT and FQNNGV. Trimming stripped 4 bases from V and 0 bases from J, with 8 bases between. The covered CDR3 bases are TGTGCCAGCAGCTCCCCTCCTAGCACAGATACG. Translation: CASSSPPSTDT. The entire CDR3 protein is CASSSPPSTDTQYF.

Concerning this clone itself: The read ends 3 residues shy of where the CDR3 ends; the end is completed using the germline J gene. V and J are TRBV13 and TRBJ1-6; 8 bases fit TRBD1. The trim removed 2 bases at V and 4 bases at J, leaving 4 bases unmatched. This CDR3 comprises 16 residues. The germline V gene encodes CDR1 PRHDT and CDR2 FYEKMQ (reference sequence). This CDR3 is CASSLSGTGYNSPLHF. Incomplete CDR3 DNA: TGTGCCAGCAGCTTATCCGGGACAGGATATAATTCACCC.

As concerns this clone: From the germline J gene comes the end of the CDR3, since the read stops 3 residues before it. The gene calls are TRBV10-1 and TRBJ2-1; the match to TRBD2 covers 13 bases. CDR3 size: 15 residues. Germline CDR1 reads WNHNN; CDR2 reads SYGVQD (reference sequence). Unmatched junction bases numbered 7, after V lost 7 bases and J lost 7 bases. CDR3 bases read: TGCGCCAGCACGGCCGGGACTAGCGGGGTAAATGAG. Its protein product is CASTAGTSGVNE. The CDR3 as a whole reads CASTAGTSGVNEQFF.

Comment on this clone: The read terminates 3 residues before the CDR3 end, so the remaining end is supplied by the germline J gene. V gene TRBV20-1 combines with J gene TRBJ1-2, with a possible D match to TRBD1 (5 bases). This CDR3 contains 12 residues. Trimming left V 6 bases short and J 1 base short, with 9 bases between. Germline V gene sequence: CDR1 DFQATT, CDR2 SNEGSKA (reference sequence). CDR3 DNA (partial): TGCAGTGCCGGGGGGGTTAACTATGGC. Its translation is CSAGGVNYG. The full CDR3 is CSAGGVNYGYTF.

Points on this clone: The CDR3 goes on 3 residues after the read ends, and that part is filled in from the germline J gene. This chain uses TRBV20-1 with TRBJ2-1; 11 nucleotides align to TRBD2. The CDR3 runs to 16 residues. Germline-derived CDR1 and CDR2 are DFQATT and SNEGSKA (reference sequence). The ends lost 1 base at V and 4 bases at J; junction bases unmatched: 6. Partial CDR3 DNA: TGCAGTGCTAGAGGTTTTAGCGGGGGGGATTACAATGAG. This translates into CSARGFSGGDYNE. The entire CDR3 is CSARGFSGGDYNEQFF.

Details on this clone: The read ends 3 residues before the CDR3 terminus; that terminus is restored from the germline J gene. The chain has TRBV6-2 or TRBV6-3 and TRBJ2-3; 9 positions match TRBD2. Germline lookup yields CDR1 MNHEY and CDR2 SVGEGT. Unmatched junction bases numbered 1, after V lost 6 bases and J lost 0 bases. The CDR3 consists of 14 residues. CDR3 sequence: CASRTSGSTDTQYF. The covered CDR3 bases are TGTGCCAGCAGGACTAGCGGAAGCACAGATACG.

Of note for this clone: The CDR3 extends 3 residues past the end of the read, so its final part is completed from the germline J gene. This sequence joins TRBV2 and TRBJ2-7, with D tentatively TRBD1 (6 bases). Germline V gene sequence: CDR1 SNHLY, CDR2 FYNNEI. Trimming removed 2 bases from V and 5 bases from J, with 13 bases in between. The CDR3 is 14 amino acids. CDR3 DNA, as far as it was read: TGTGCCAGCAGTGAATTACAGGGCCCTCACGAG. Its translation: CASSELQGPHE. The complete CDR3 sequence is CASSELQGPHEQYF.

Worth noting for this clone: The read ends 3 residues early relative to the CDR3; the germline J gene fills the gap. The chain couples TRBV5-1 to TRBJ2-5, with D maybe TRBD1 (7 bases). In germline, CDR1 is SGHRS, CDR2 YFSETQ. This CDR3 has 14 amino acids. Trimming removed 3 bases from V and 5 bases from J, with 14 bases in between. The CDR3 loop reads CASSSEGQRETQYF. Partial CDR3 DNA: TGCGCCAGCAGCTCGGAGGGACAGAGGGAGACC.

The covered CDR3 bases are TGTGCCAGCAGCTCCCCCGGGACAGCCGTCACCGGGGAG. This codes for CASSSPGTAVTGE. The full-length CDR3 reads as CASSSPGTAVTGELFF. V is TRBV7-3 and J is TRBJ2-2; TRBD1 agrees at 7 bases. The read ends 3 residues before the CDR3 terminus; that terminus is restored from the germline J gene. The CDR3 runs 16 residues. Germline values: CDR1 SGHTA, CDR2 FQGTGA. The V gene end was trimmed by 4 bases and the J gene end by 4 bases; junction bases not matched to a gene: 9.

A note on this clone: The CDR3 end falls 3 residues outside the read, so it is completed with the germline J gene. The rearrangement links TRBV7-9 to TRBJ2-2; no firm D call. CDR1 SEHNR and CDR2 FQNEAQ come from the germline V gene (reference sequence). V was shortened by 5 bases and J by 4 bases, with 11 bases between the two germline ends. This CDR3 is built from 14 residues. CDR3 DNA (partial): TGTGCCAGCAGCCCCCTAGGCTCCACCGGGGAG. Its protein product is CASSPLGSTGE. The complete CDR3 sequence is CASSPLGSTGELFF.